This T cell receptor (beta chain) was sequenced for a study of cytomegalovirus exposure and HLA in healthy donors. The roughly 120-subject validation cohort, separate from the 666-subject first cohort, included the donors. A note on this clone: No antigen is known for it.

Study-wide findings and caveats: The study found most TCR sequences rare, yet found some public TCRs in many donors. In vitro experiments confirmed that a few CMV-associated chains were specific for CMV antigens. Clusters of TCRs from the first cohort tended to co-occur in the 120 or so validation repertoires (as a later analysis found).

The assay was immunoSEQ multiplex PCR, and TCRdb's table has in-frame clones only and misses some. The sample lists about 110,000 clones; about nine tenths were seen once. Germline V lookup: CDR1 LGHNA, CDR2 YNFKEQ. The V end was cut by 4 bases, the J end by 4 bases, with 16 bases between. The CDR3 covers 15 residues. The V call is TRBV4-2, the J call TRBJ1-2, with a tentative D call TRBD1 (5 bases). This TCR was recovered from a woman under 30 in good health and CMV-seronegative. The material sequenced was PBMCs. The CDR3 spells CASSLDLDTSYGYTF. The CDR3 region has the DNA TGTGCCAGCAGCCTTGACTTGGACACATCCTATGGCTACACCTTC.